This TCR beta chain was sequenced in a study of Graves' ophthalmopathy and Graves' hyperthyroidism. The CDR3 runs to 17 residues. Germline CDR1 reads ENHRY; CDR2 reads SYGVKD. The V end was cut by 6 bases, the J end by 2 bases, with 19 bases between. RNA transcripts provided the template for amplifying TCR beta CDR3 regions. A first-round RT-PCR used HTBI primers, followed by a second-round multiplex PCR. TCRdb ran MiXCR on the multiplex PCR reads and lists one entry per CDR3 protein. The sample yields about 1.1 million distinct CDR3 sequences, 35% to 40% seen once. The V and J genes are TRBV10-3 and TRBJ2-2; maybe TRBD1 (6 bases). Sequenced input: peripheral blood or thyroid tissue (not recorded which). This TCR came from an adult man with Graves' hyperthyroidism. The CDR3 spells CAISSPLVGANTGELFF. The CDR3 coding sequence is TGTGCCATCAGCAGTCCGTTGGTGGGGGCTAACACCGGGGAGCTGTTTTTT.